These 8 T cell receptor beta chains were all obtained from the same sample, sequenced in a study of vaccination effects on CD4 cells after COVID-19. ViraFEST assay sequencing came after antigen-specific CD4+ T cells were expanded with viral peptide pools. Following culture for approximately 11 days, CD4+ T cells were isolated. Two-dose BNT162b2 or mRNA-1273 vaccination was given to participants. Profiling relied on immunoSEQ multiplex PCR, and the TCRdb table lists in-frame clones only, not all of them. Seen here are about 29,000 clones, roughly 71% observed once, and the top ten hold 15% to 20%. No antigen has been assigned to these receptors. Sequenced material: CD4+ T cells from PBMCs cultured with HCoV-OC43 spike peptides, taken after COVID-19 vaccination. Described subset: HCoV-OC43 spike overlapping peptide pool stimulation. These receptors originate from a human donor who received a COVID-19 vaccine.

The V call is TRBV6-5, the J call TRBJ1-2; maybe TRBD1 (5 bases). There are 14 residues in the CDR3. CDR1 and CDR2 from the germline V gene are MNHEY and SVGAGI. Between the trimmed V and J ends, which lost 6 bases and 4 bases, there was a span of 15 bases. CDR3 loop: CASSYLGLIYGYTF. The CDR3 coding sequence is TGTGCCAGCAGCTATCTGGGACTGATCTATGGCTACACCTTC.

This clone came up a few times. The rearrangement uses TRBV6-4 and TRBJ2-7, with D possibly called TRBD1 or TRBD2 (5 bases each). V shed 2 bases and J shed 3 bases, with 17 bases lying between them. This CDR3 comprises 16 residues. Germline lookup yields CDR1 MRHNA and CDR2 SNTAGT. CDR3 in amino acids: CASSDRVEGRFYEQYF. In DNA form, the CDR3 reads TGTGCCAGCAGTGACCGGGTAGAGGGGCGTTTCTACGAGCAGTACTTC.

The rearrangement uses TRBV3-1 (or the pseudogene TRBV3-2) and TRBJ2-3; possible D gene TRBD1, 6 bases. This CDR3 spans 14 amino acids. The V end was cut by 6 bases, the J end by 2 bases, with 12 bases between. Germline CDR1 and CDR2: LGHDT and YNNKEL (reference sequence). The DNA for the CDR3 is TGTGCCAGCAGGCCGGGACACCACACAGATACGCAGTATTTT. Residues: CASRPGHHTDTQYF.

The chain carries TRBV18 and TRBJ1-2; 7 nucleotides align to TRBD1. Germline assignment: CDR1 KGHSH and CDR2 LQKENI. This CDR3 contains 15 residues. Unmatched junction bases numbered 13, after V lost 5 bases and J lost 7 bases. CDR3 coding DNA: TGTGCCAGCTCAGCGCAACAGACAGGGTCCAGTGGCTACACCTTC. Encoded protein: CASSAQQTGSSGYTF.

The table lists this clone with a few counts. V and J are TRBV30 and TRBJ1-2; TRBD1 matches 7 bases. Germline trimming cut 7 bases from V and 4 bases from J; bases unmatched to any gene: 6. Germline values: CDR1 GTSNPN, CDR2 SVGIG (reference sequence). This CDR3 is built from 12 residues. The CDR3 DNA follows: TGTGCCTACACGACAGGGTTCTATGGCTACACCTTC. It specifies CAYTTGFYGYTF.

The chain links TRBV15 to TRBJ1-4; 8 bases are shared with TRBD1. J was trimmed by 5 bases and V by 3 bases; bases with no gene match: 5. Germline loops: CDR1 LNHNV, CDR2 YYDKDF (reference sequence). The CDR3 spans 15 residues. The CDR3 DNA is TGTGCCACCAGCAGCCGAGACAGGGGAAATGAAAAACTGTTTTTT. Translated: CATSSRDRGNEKLFF.

This sequence joins TRBV5-4 and TRBJ2-7; D is possibly TRBD1 (6 bases). Germline values: CDR1 SGHNT, CDR2 YYREEE (reference sequence). CDR3 length: 15 amino acids. Trimming took off 4 bases at V and 6 bases at J, with 20 bases between the two ends. The CDR3 region is CASSIALAQGPEQYF. The CDR3 DNA reads as TGTGCCAGCAGCATCGCATTAGCACAGGGACCCGAGCAGTACTTC.

The chain carries TRBV5-4 and TRBJ2-5; TRBD1 or TRBD2 may be the D gene (5 bases each). The germline V gene encodes CDR1 SGHNT and CDR2 YYREEE (reference sequence). Deletions cut 6 bases from V and 5 bases from J, with 17 bases between. This CDR3 has 14 residues. Here the CDR3 reads CASTSGASVETQYF. The CDR3 DNA reads as TGTGCCAGCACCTCCGGGGCTAGTGTGGAGACCCAGTACTTC.